These T cell receptor beta chains were read from a single sample in a study of cytomegalovirus exposure and HLA in healthy donors. TCRdb keeps only in-frame clones here, not all; method: immunoSEQ multiplex PCR. The specimen's table records about 46,000 clones. Material for sequencing was PBMCs. These receptors all stem from a woman aged 40 to 50 in good health and CMV-seronegative. CDR3s include the opening cysteine and the closing phenylalanine or tryptophan.

TRBV20-1	TRBJ2-5	CSASPETQYF
TRBV6-6	TRBJ2-7	CASSPRLAGAKEQYF
TRBV7-3	TRBJ1-4	CASSLRPGVGEKLFF
TRBV6-5	TRBJ2-7	CASSYGFTGFLREQYF
TRBV10-3	TRBJ2-7	CAISEPPQGSRNEQYF
TRBV28	TRBJ2-7	CATSGGSGGEQYF
TRBV11-2	TRBJ1-3	CASSPRFSGNTIYF
TRBV18	TRBJ2-7	CASSPTGTGFYEQYF
TRBV19	TRBJ2-2	CASSEQGYTGELFF
TRBV19	TRBJ1-1	CASSIHRRNTEAFF
TRBV4-2	TRBJ2-1	CASSQGLGEEEFF
TRBV4-2	TRBJ1-4	CASSQVQAATNEKLFF
TRBV9	TRBJ2-1	CASSDYRSSYNEQFF
TRBV29-1	TRBJ2-3	CSRQDKDTQYF
TRBV12-5	TRBJ2-7	CASGLVNSQGVYEQYF
TRBV18	TRBJ1-1	CASSQTGVNTEAFF
TRBV7-3	TRBJ2-7	CASSPRGGTAYEQYF
TRBV6-1	TRBJ1-5	CASSGTTGYYQPQHF
TRBV28	TRBJ2-5	CASTGNGETQYF
TRBV14	TRBJ2-6	CASSLRDSGANVLTF
TRBV9	TRBJ2-7	CASSVEGDSYEQYF
TRBV19	TRBJ1-1	CASIPRTGLNTEAFF
TRBV7-9	TRBJ1-4	CASSSSQPRSEKLFF
TRBV28	TRBJ2-1	CASSLGGQGNEQFF
TRBV7-7	TRBJ2-7	CASSPGQGTYEQYF
TRBV28	TRBJ1-3	CASSLWGADGNTIYF
TRBV7-2	TRBJ2-1	CASSPAGNEQFF
TRBV9	TRBJ2-7	CASSVGLEEFYEQYF
TRBV4-3	TRBJ2-3	CASSQAGGLAGRTDTQYF
TRBV6-5	TRBJ2-2	CASSYQTGGSTGELFF
TRBV5-4	TRBJ2-2	CASTTNLVTGELFF
TRBV7-6	TRBJ1-5	CASSGFSNQPQHF
TRBV30	TRBJ1-1	CAWSVDKNTEAFF
TRBV27	TRBJ2-2	CASSLHERIIANTGELFF
TRBV4-2	TRBJ2-2	CASSQDGDRNTGELFF
TRBV19	TRBJ2-2	CASSTGSGYTGELFF
TRBV28	TRBJ2-7	CAIRRQAPYEQYF
TRBV28	TRBJ2-7	CASSLISGTGNYEQYF
TRBV11-2	TRBJ2-7	CASSRDRRSAYEQYF
TRBV4-1	TRBJ1-1	CASSHLRQGLQAFF
TRBV4-3	TRBJ1-1	CASSPRVGENTEAFF
TRBV28	TRBJ2-1	CASSPPWQGLYNEQFF
TRBV4-3	TRBJ2-7	CASSQGSGQAGYEQYF
TRBV21-1	TRBJ2-1	CASSKSPVLAASSYNEQFF
TRBV6-5	TRBJ2-7	CASSEQGYEQYF
TRBV4-2	TRBJ2-3	CASSQGWRDTQYF
TRBV4-2	TRBJ1-2	CASSPSIRGGVGYTF
TRBV29-1	TRBJ1-2	CSVEDRAGANPNYGYTF
TRBV5-8	TRBJ2-7	CASSLDWGGPSYEQYF
TRBV6-5	TRBJ2-5	CASSRTGGGRETQYF
TRBV7-6	TRBJ2-3	CASSSRGGADKQYF
TRBV30	TRBJ1-1	CASHLGGHTEAFF